The rows below give T cell receptor beta chains drawn from one sample of a study of blood T cells in healthy people across ages. TCRdb ran MiXCR on the 5' RACE reads and lists one entry per CDR3 protein. The table lists about 1.7 million distinct CDR3 sequences, over 25% of them singletons. Source material: blood. The receptors were gathered from a woman in her thirties in good health. Both conserved end residues are trimmed from each CDR3. Fields, in order: J gene, V gene, clone size, CDR3 protein. A row's size may be missing; if present it is once, few, many or a size class.

>TRBJ1-2|TRBV6-6|many
ASQPTGHYGYT
>TRBJ1-1|TRBV28|-
ASSLRPSGPEAF
>TRBJ1-6|TRBV3-1|-
ASSQETESSYNSPLH
>TRBJ2-1|TRBV4-2|many
ASSQDRGREQF
>TRBJ2-1|TRBV20-1|many
SASSLLAYNEQF
>TRBJ2-5|TRBV5-5|many
ASSPLPDSPETQY
>TRBJ2-5|TRBV9|few
ASSFQGEGETQY
>TRBJ2-1|TRBV7-9|many
ASSTWTVPYLDEQF
>TRBJ2-3|TRBV2|-
ASSEVSAGSDTQY
>TRBJ1-1|TRBV18|-
ASSPFLGMGTEAF
>TRBJ2-1|TRBV7-4|few
ASRRTGAKF
>TRBJ1-3|TRBV28|-
ASSPEGFSGNTIY
>TRBJ2-1|TRBV15|many
ATSRDRAPTHEQF
>TRBJ2-2|TRBV6-5|-
ASSYSNTNTGELF
>TRBJ2-1|TRBV5-4|-
ASYGTTPAF
>TRBJ1-1|TRBV5-1|few
ARGQGRVNTEAF
>-|TRBV20-1|-
SAKDSGPYNEQY
>TRBJ1-6|TRBV5-5|few
ASSPVGTENSPLH
>TRBJ2-1|TRBV4-1|-
ASSQSRLAGGQYNEQF
>TRBJ1-5|TRBV6-5|many
ASSYQGGGQPQH
>TRBJ2-5|TRBV29-1|many
SSYRGNQETQY
>TRBJ2-1|TRBV6-5|-
ASIPRSYNEQF
>TRBJ2-6|TRBV18|-
ASSPPLAFRRPGANVLT
>TRBJ1-5|TRBV2|-
ASRRRVDSNQPQH
>TRBJ1-6|TRBV7-2|few
ASSLALRSSYNSPLH
>TRBJ2-5|TRBV5-1|few
ASSYQADQETQY
>TRBJ2-4|TRBV28|many
ASSLFGGQAKNIQY
>TRBJ2-7|TRBV7-9|many
ASSDRGRNEQY
>TRBJ2-7|TRBV29-1|-
SVRTGTYNEQY
>TRBJ2-2|TRBV24-1|few
AAGITGELF
>TRBJ2-7|TRBV29-1|many
SAWDTSYEQY
>TRBJ2-3|TRBV20-1|-
SAKIDADRTDTQY
>TRBJ1-2|TRBV30|-
AWSPSRGAYGYT
>TRBJ2-3|TRBV6-1|few
ASRVVADTQY
>TRBJ1-1|TRBV7-9|-
ASSFRQMVGTLNTEAF
>TRBJ2-1|TRBV24-1|many
ATSGVGDEQF
>TRBJ2-3|TRBV19|-
ASGIDPTRPTQY
>TRBJ1-2|TRBV7-2|-
ASSPWGGAPSGYT
>TRBJ2-5|TRBV24-1|few
ATSALDHSPETQY
>TRBJ2-5|TRBV12-3/TRBV12-4|many
ASSHDRLAETQY
>TRBJ2-3|TRBV20-1|-
SARLDLAGGTQY
>TRBJ2-1|TRBV10-1|many
ASSESRAGNEQF
>TRBJ1-1|TRBV20-1|few
SASEQGGEAF
>TRBJ2-7|TRBV5-1|-
ASSLDSGVDEQY